Listed below are T cell receptor beta chains from one sample, sequenced in a study of blood T cell repertoires in COVID-19. The assay was immunoSEQ multiplex PCR, and TCRdb's table has in-frame clones only and misses some. The sample holds under 300,000 clones, approximately 78% seen once. Source material: peripheral blood. The source is a woman aged 18-29 years with acute or convalescent COVID-19. Both conserved end residues are part of each CDR3. A D gene is named only where the DNA matches it firmly. Clone size appears in some rows only: once, few, many, or a class for an expanded clone.

clone size	D gene	V gene	J gene	CDR3 DNA	CDR3 protein
NA	NA	TRBV28	TRBJ1-5	TGTGCCAGCAGGGGGGCGGCAGTTAGCAATCAGCCCCAGCATTTT	CASRGAAVSNQPQHF
NA	NA	TRBV5-1	TRBJ2-7	TGCGCCAGCAGCTTGGCCGGGAGTCGGGGGTCCTACGAGCAGTACTTC	CASSLAGSRGSYEQYF
NA	NA	TRBV7-9	TRBJ2-7	TGTGCCAGCAGCTCCTCCGGGACTCCCTACGAGCAGTACTTC	CASSSSGTPYEQYF
NA	NA	TRBV5-4	TRBJ2-2	TGTGCCAGCAGCTTGGTTAGGGGGAACGGGGAGCTGTTTTTT	CASSLVRGNGELFF
NA	NA	TRBV6-1	TRBJ2-4	TGTGCCAGCAGTGATCGGGGGAAACCCAAAAACATTCAGTACTTC	CASSDRGKPKNIQYF
once	TRBD1	TRBV5-4	TRBJ2-1	TGTGCCAGCAGCTTGGACCAGGGGGCTTACAATGAGCAGTTCTTC	CASSLDQGAYNEQFF
NA	NA	TRBV14	TRBJ1-2	TGTGCCAGCAGCCAAGTGTCCAGGGTCGGCTATGGCTACACCTTC	CASSQVSRVGYGYTF
NA	TRBD1	TRBV7-9	TRBJ2-7	TGTGCCAGCAGCTACAGGGGGTCCGGGACAGGCTCCTACGAGCAGTACTTC	CASSYRGSGTGSYEQYF
NA	TRBD1	TRBV4-1	TRBJ1-1	TGCGCCAGCAGCCAAGATCTCGGGACAGGGGGCAATAGCGGAGCTTTCTTT	CASSQDLGTGGNSGAFF
NA	TRBD2	TRBV2	TRBJ2-7	TGTGCCAGCAGTTGGACTAGCGGGAGGGGTGAGCAGTACTTC	CASSWTSGRGEQYF
NA	TRBD1	TRBV18	TRBJ1-2	TGTGCCAGCTCACCCAGACAGGGGAACTATGGCTACACCTTC	CASSPRQGNYGYTF
NA	TRBD2	TRBV28	TRBJ2-3	TGTGCCAGCAGTTTAGCGGGAGGAGGGTATACGCAGTATTTT	CASSLAGGGYTQYF
NA	NA	TRBV7-2	TRBJ2-7	TGTGCCAGCAGCCCGAGCGGGCCAACCTCCTACGAGCAGTACTTC	CASSPSGPTSYEQYF
NA	TRBD2	TRBV24-1	TRBJ2-1	TGTGCCACCAGTGATTTGCCGGGACTAGCGGGAGCGAAAAGCTCCTACAATGAGCAGTTCTTC	CATSDLPGLAGAKSSYNEQFF
NA	NA	TRBV28	TRBJ1-2	TGTGCCAGCAGCCTCGGGGTACGTGGCTACACCTTC	CASSLGVRGYTF
NA	NA	TRBV19	TRBJ2-7	TGTGCCAGTAGTCTTGCAGGGGCAAGCTCCTACGAGCAGTACTTC	CASSLAGASSYEQYF
NA	TRBD2	TRBV7-2	TRBJ2-7	TGTGCCAGCAGCTTAGAAGCGGGAGGGCCGTACGAGCAGTACTTC	CASSLEAGGPYEQYF
NA	NA	TRBV6-2/TRBV6-3	TRBJ2-7	TGTGCCAGCAGTTACTCGGGCGTCGGCAGTAAATACGAGCAGTACTTC	CASSYSGVGSKYEQYF
NA	TRBD2	TRBV5-5	TRBJ2-7	TGTGCCAGCAGCACCGGGGCTAGCGGAGCCTACGAGCAGTACTTC	CASSTGASGAYEQYF
NA	TRBD1	TRBV30	TRBJ1-4	TGTGCCTGGAGTGGAGGGACAGGGAGCGAAAAACTGTTTTTT	CAWSGGTGSEKLFF
NA	NA	TRBV6-6	TRBJ1-2	TGTGCCAGCAGTTACGGGAGAAGTGGCTACACCTTC	CASSYGRSGYTF
NA	NA	TRBV19	TRBJ1-2	TGTGCCACCCACTCGCAGGGGATCTATGGCTACACCTTC	CATHSQGIYGYTF
once	TRBD1	TRBV6-6	TRBJ2-7	TGTGCCAGCAGTGCATGGACAGGGGGAGGTTTTTACGAGCAGTACTTC	CASSAWTGGGFYEQYF
NA	NA	TRBV6-4	TRBJ2-1	TGTGCCAGCAAAAAACAGGGAGGGAAGGATGAGCAGTTCTTC	CASKKQGGKDEQFF
NA	TRBD1	TRBV28	TRBJ1-2	TGTGCCAGCAGCCCTACAGGGGGCTATGGCTACACCTTC	CASSPTGGYGYTF
NA	NA	TRBV27	TRBJ2-1	TGTGCCAGCTCCCCGGGAGCCGGGTTTAATGAGCAGTTCTTC	CASSPGAGFNEQFF
once	TRBD1	TRBV19	TRBJ2-3	TGTGCCAGTAGTAGACGGGACAGGGGAACAGATACGCAGTATTTT	CASSRRDRGTDTQYF
NA	NA	TRBV9	TRBJ1-3	TGTGCCAGCAGCGTAGGGCCCGACAGGCGTCGGGGTGGTGGAAACACCATATATTTT	CASSVGPDRRRGGGNTIYF
NA	NA	TRBV10-1	TRBJ1-2	TGCGCCAGCAGCGCGGAGAGGGCCTATGGCTACACCTTC	CASSAERAYGYTF
NA	TRBD2	TRBV9	TRBJ2-7	TGTGCCAGCAGCGTAGGGGGACTAGCGGGAGCCGAGCAGTACTTC	CASSVGGLAGAEQYF
NA	TRBD2	TRBV7-2	TRBJ2-7	TGTGCCAGCAGAGCGCCGGGACTAGCGGGAGTCGAGCAGTACTTC	CASRAPGLAGVEQYF
NA	TRBD2	TRBV25-1	TRBJ2-1	TGTGCCAGCAGTGAAAGGTGGGCGGGAGATAGGGAACGTGAGCAGTTCTTC	CASSERWAGDREREQFF